This entry concerns a single T cell receptor beta chain. This sample includes further DNA sequences coding for the same CDR3. Clones were sequenced by immunoSEQ multiplex PCR, and TCRdb holds only the in-frame ones, with some missing. The data show 300,000 to 400,000 clones, with approximately 88% seen just once and over 0.9% held by the top ten. CDR1 is LGHDT, CDR2 YNNKEL, per germline (reference sequence). V was pared by 1 base and J by 4 bases, with 7 bases between. The CDR3 totals 13 residues. This sample stems from a study of blood T cell repertoires in COVID-19. This rearrangement joins TRBV3-1 (or the pseudogene TRBV3-2) to TRBJ1-2; D is unresolved. Sequenced: PBMCs or T cells enriched from blood (not recorded which). The sequence was obtained from a woman between 25 and 40 years old with acute COVID-19. CDR3 protein: CASSQGGGYGYTF. The DNA of the CDR3 is TGTGCCAGCAGCCAAGGGGGAGGCTATGGCTACACCTTC.